The sequence of this T cell receptor (beta chain) was determined in a study of cytomegalovirus exposure and HLA in healthy donors. The study, taken as a whole, reports: A later analysis found most CMV-associated TCR beta chains apparently HLA-restricted. Of the V segments, some could not be distinguished, including TRBV6-2 and TRBV6-3, and were excluded.

Researchers ran the PCR with 60 Vbeta and 13 Jbeta primers. TCRdb keeps only in-frame clones here, not all; method: immunoSEQ multiplex PCR. The sample includes about 150,000 clones, over 70% of them seen just once. Comment on this clone: Its target is unknown.

The germline V gene encodes CDR1 MNHNS and CDR2 SASEGT. Trimming took 3 bases from V and 1 from J, leaving 12 bases between them. The CDR3 totals 15 residues. This rearrangement joins TRBV6-1 to TRBJ1-1, with D possibly TRBD1 on 5 matching bases. The sequencing sample was made of PBMCs. The TCR sequence derives from a man aged 30 to 39 in good health and CMV-seropositive. In DNA form, the CDR3 reads TGTGCCAGCAGTGATTTCGCAGGGTCGAACACTGAAGCTTTCTTT. Residues: CASSDFAGSNTEAFF.